This T cell receptor beta chain came from a study of OX40 agonist ivuxolimab in advanced cancers. Study-level information: Intravenous ivuxolimab at 0.01 to 10 mg/kg was given to patients every 2 weeks. Past anti-PD-1, anti-PD-L1 or anti-CTLA-4 therapy was accepted, and 40% had received some.

Only in-frame clones appear in the TCRdb table, and some are missing; sequencing was by immunoSEQ multiplex PCR. The sample shows some 33,000 clones, roughly 76% of them seen only once. Trimming cost V 0 bases and J 2 bases, with 11 bases left between them. The CDR3 is 15 amino acids. The germline gives CDR1 MGHRA, CDR2 YSYEKL. This TCR was recovered from an adult with an advanced solid tumor such as melanoma, head and neck, liver or kidney cancer. The source was CD4+ or CD8+ T cells sorted from blood, collected in a trial of the OX40 agonist ivuxolimab. The chain couples TRBV4-1 to TRBJ2-7; no clear D. This chain's CDR3 is CASSQDMDVTYEQYF. The CDR3 region has the DNA TGCGCCAGCAGCCAAGATATGGACGTAACCTACGAGCAGTACTTC.